The T cell receptor beta chain under discussion was sequenced for a study of beta chain features in type 1 diabetes. Whole-study findings and limits: Cells with high TCR expression could be over-represented by cDNA sequencing.

cDNA synthesis used the whole RNA isolate, giving expressed TCRB sequences. The repertoire was sequenced with immunoSEQ multiplex PCR; TCRdb's copy has only in-frame clones and lacks some. This sample yields about 300,000 clones, of which about 8.5% are seen a single time; more than 0.9% belongs to the top ten. Note on this clone: Its antigen is unidentified.

Trimming took 0 bases from V and 9 from J; bases not matched to a gene: 5. Germline CDR1 and CDR2: SGDLS and YYNGEE. This CDR3 has 15 amino acids. The chain is built from TRBV9 and TRBJ2-1; 11 bases agree with TRBD2. This TCR was recovered from a woman aged 18-35 years in good health. The sequencing input was central memory CD4+ T cells from blood. The CDR3 region is CASSVGGTSGREQFF. The CDR3 DNA reads TGTGCCAGCAGCGTAGGAGGGACTAGCGGTCGTGAGCAGTTCTTC.